This paragraph covers one T cell receptor (beta chain) sequence. Its antigen is still unknown. V was pared by 3 bases and J by 4 bases, with 12 bases between. Germline CDR1 MDHEN, CDR2 SYDVKM. The CDR3 loop spans 14 amino acids. Produced via immunoSEQ multiplex PCR; TCRdb's table is partial and in-frame only. This sample has 2.3 million or so clones, with roughly 93% found just once. This sample was taken from a study of shared clonotypes between healthy human individuals. Study in general: Sampling drew on donors who were a couple of women and a few men aged 18 to 49.

Overall study results and limits: Generally, naive subsets (rather than memory subsets) showed larger estimated richness.

Sequencing was carried out using naive CD4+ T cells from PBMCs. This sample's subset: CD45RA+ positively selected. The chain is built from TRBV28 and TRBJ2-5; D is undetermined. The clonotype was recovered from a man between 18 and 35 years old in good health. Some clones in this sample may be carry-over from other donors' samples. CDR3 in DNA: TGTGCCAGCAGTTTCTCGTCCCAGGCAGAGACCCAGTACTTC. Protein sequence: CASSFSSQAETQYF.